This paragraph reports one T cell receptor (beta chain). Its antigen is still unknown. This sample stems from a study of shared clonotypes between healthy human individuals. The wider study: Per donor, CD8 memory used one plate, CD8 naive used two, CD4 memory used three and CD4 naive used three. Findings and caveats of the study: Sampling covered nothing but blood. Tissue TCR repertoires likely differ from those found in blood.

Only in-frame clones appear in the TCRdb table, and some are missing; sequencing was by immunoSEQ multiplex PCR. The data hold some 2,500,000 clones, with approximately 93% observed a single time. The study separated CD4+ cells into CD45RA+ naive and CD45RA-negative memory subsets. This CDR3 is 14 amino acids long. CDR1 and CDR2 from the germline V gene are SEHNR and FQNEAQ (reference sequence). The V and J ends lost 10 bases and 2 bases respectively, with 15 bases between them. The chain has TRBV7-9 and TRBJ1-3; D not resolved. The sequence came from a man younger than 30 in good health. Some clones in this sample may be carry-over from other donors' samples. Sequenced material: naive CD4+ T cells from PBMCs. This sample's subset: CD45RA+ positively selected. This chain's CDR3 is CATAIGNAGNTIYF. The DNA of the CDR3 is TGTGCCACGGCTATAGGAAATGCTGGAAACACCATATATTTT.